These 19 T cell receptor beta chains were all obtained from the same sample, sequenced in a study of T cells after yellow fever vaccination. TCRdb called the 5' RACE reads again in MiXCR, with one record for every CDR3 protein. The sample yields 150,000 to 200,000 distinct CDR3 sequences, more than 9.5% seen once. Sequences were derived from CD8+ T cells sorted from PBMCs, sampled 15 days after the yellow fever booster vaccination. Receptors originate from a man aged 18 to 35 who received the YFV17D yellow fever vaccine.

This clonotype was seen only a few times. One junction end does not reproduce the germline sequence, and a read error may be involved. V gene TRBV5-1 combines with J gene TRBJ1-1; D possibly corresponds to TRBD1 (5 bases). This CDR3 spans 14 amino acids. The germline gives CDR1 SGHRS, CDR2 YFSETQ. CDR3 nucleotide sequence: TGCGCCAGCAGCTTGGCCGGTCAGGGCGGTTGGATGATCTTT. This translates into CASSLAGQGGWMIF.

The J gene is TRBJ2-5, the V gene TRBV20-1, with D tentatively TRBD2 (5 bases). Germline V lookup: CDR1 DFQATT, CDR2 SNEGSKA (reference sequence). Trimming took 3 bases from V and 5 from J, leaving 22 bases between them. This CDR3 contains 16 residues. This CDR3 is CSASPTGSLGWETQYF. The CDR3 bases are TGCAGTGCTAGTCCGACGGGGAGTCTAGGGTGGGAGACCCAGTACTTC.

This clonotype was seen many times. The chain recombines TRBV7-8 with TRBJ2-5; D gene ambiguous. Trimming removed 4 bases at V and 2 bases at J, with 17 bases between. This CDR3 is built from 16 residues. Germline CDR1 SGHVS, CDR2 FQNEAQ. DNA for the CDR3: TGTGCCAGCAGCTCCCCGTCAGCGAGCGTTCAAGAGACCCAGTACTTC. This encodes CASSSPSASVQETQYF.

This clonotype was found many times. The rearrangement joins TRBV27 to TRBJ2-7; TRBD2 might be the D (5 bases). This CDR3 has 14 residues. V lost 3 bases and J lost 4, with 13 bases in between. Germline V gene sequence: CDR1 MNHEY, CDR2 SMNVEV (reference sequence). CDR3 protein: CASSFGIGAYEQYV. CDR3 bases: TGTGCCAGCAGTTTCGGGATCGGAGCTTACGAGCAGTACGTC.

In this sample, this clonotype turned up many times. CDR3 bases: TGTGCCACCAGCAGCGGGACAGGGGGTCTCAATGAGCAGTTCTTC. This gives the protein CATSSGTGGLNEQFF. The chain links TRBV15 to TRBJ2-1; 11 bases agree with TRBD1. Trimming removed 3 bases from V and 6 bases from J; junction bases left unmatched: 4. The CDR3 is 15 residues long. CDR1 LNHNV and CDR2 YYDKDF come from the germline V gene (reference sequence).

This clonotype was detected only a few times. The chain has TRBV12-5 and TRBJ1-1; D gene uncertain. The CDR3 spans 14 residues. The germline gives CDR1 LGHNT, CDR2 FRNRAP. Trimming pared 6 bases from V and 0 bases from J, leaving 11 bases between. CDR3 DNA sequence: TGTGCTAGTGGACCCGGGCAGCTGAACACTGAAGCTTTCTTT. Translation gives CASGPGQLNTEAFF.

This chain connects TRBV9 to TRBJ2-5; TRBD1 aligns across 7 bases. V lost 0 bases, J lost 4 bases, and 3 bases stayed unmatched. Germline V gene sequence: CDR1 SGDLS, CDR2 YYNGEE. The length of the CDR3 is 14 residues. The CDR3, as DNA: TGTGCCAGCAGCGTAGAGCCAGGGGGAGAGACCCAGTACTTC. Its protein is CASSVEPGGETQYF.

Only a few counts were recorded for this clonotype. The V and J genes are TRBV27 and TRBJ2-7, with 8 bases lining up with TRBD1. The CDR3 has 18 amino acids. V gave up 3 bases and J gave up 3 bases; unmatched junction bases: 16. Germline CDR1 MNHEY, CDR2 SMNVEV (reference sequence). CDR3 DNA: TGTGCCAGCAGTTTTACTGGACAGGGCCTCCCTCTCCACTACGAGCAGTACGTC. This translates into CASSFTGQGLPLHYEQYV.

The rearrangement uses TRBV7-9 and TRBJ2-3; 16 nucleotides match TRBD2. This CDR3 is 19 amino acids long. The germline V gene has CDR1 SEHNR and CDR2 FQNEAQ (reference sequence). Germline trimming cut 5 bases from V and 2 bases from J; bases unmatched to any gene: 10. DNA of the CDR3: TGTGCCAGCAGCCCTGGGACTAGCGGGGGGGCCCCCCACACAGATACGCAGTATTTT. Translating it yields CASSPGTSGGAPHTDTQYF.

This clonotype was detected many times. The genes are TRBV7-9 and TRBJ2-1; tentative D call: TRBD1 (5 bases). CDR3 length: 12 residues. The ends were cut back, 1 base at V and 14 bases at J, with 12 bases in the middle. Germline CDR1 reads SEHNR; CDR2 reads FQNEAQ (reference sequence). The CDR3 protein is CASSLGQGDEFF. CDR3 nucleotides: TGTGCCAGCAGCTTAGGGCAGGGCGACGAGTTCTTC.

The gene calls are TRBV6-5 and TRBJ1-1; D unclear. Per the germline V gene, CDR1 is MNHEY and CDR2 is SVGAGI. V was trimmed by 0 bases and J by 0 bases, leaving 8 bases between them. The CDR3 extends over 15 amino acids. The CDR3 sequence: CASSYSSNLNTEAFF. DNA of the CDR3: TGTGCCAGCAGTTACTCGAGCAATCTGAACACTGAAGCTTTCTTT.

Ten or more counts support this clonotype. The chain is built from TRBV7-8 and TRBJ1-2; no reliable D call. Germline lookup yields CDR1 SGHVS and CDR2 FQNEAQ. The CDR3 runs 14 residues. Trimming left V 5 bases short and J 5 bases short, with 15 bases between. CDR3 protein: CASSIGSAAYGYTF. The CDR3 DNA reads TGTGCCAGCAGCATAGGGTCGGCAGCGTATGGCTACACCTTC.

In its sample, this clonotype was seen many times. The chain couples TRBV7-9 to TRBJ1-1; tentative D call: TRBD1 (6 bases). V gave up 0 bases and J gave up 11 bases, with 10 bases separating them. This CDR3 contains 12 residues. In germline, CDR1 is SEHNR, CDR2 FQNEAQ (reference sequence). The CDR3 here is CASSLARGPAFF. For the CDR3, the DNA is TGTGCCAGCAGCTTAGCCCGGGGGCCGGCTTTCTTT. The whole variable domain, filled in from reference TRBV7-9 and TRBJ1-1, reads DTGVSQNPRHKITKRGQNVTFRCDPISEHNRLYWYRQTLGQGPEFLTYFQNEAQLEKSRLLSDRFSAERPKGSFSTLEIQRTEQGDSAMYLCASSLARGPAFFGQGTRLTVV.

The chain links TRBV6-1 to TRBJ2-5; D gene unclear. V was pared by 4 bases and J by 3 bases, with 18 bases between. From germline, CDR1 is MNHNS and CDR2 SASEGT. The CDR3 sequence is 16 residues long. Here the CDR3 DNA reads TGTGCCAGCAGTGCGGTTGTTGGATACTTGGAAGAGACCCAGTACTTC. Its protein is CASSAVVGYLEETQYF.

The chain uses TRBV5-1 and TRBJ2-5, with no clear D. Germline CDR1 is SGHRS and CDR2 is YFSETQ. Trimming removed 4 bases from V and 3 bases from J, with 19 bases in between. This CDR3 is built from 16 residues. The CDR3 here is CASSRPGRDSEETQYF. The CDR3 DNA reads TGCGCCAGCAGCCGGCCCGGTCGTGACTCCGAAGAGACCCAGTACTTC.

This clonotype was counted a few times. The chain employs TRBV7-9 and TRBJ2-1; 10 bases are a match to TRBD2. The germline gives CDR1 SEHNR, CDR2 FQNEAQ (reference sequence). The CDR3 length is 14 residues. Losses at the gene ends were 6 bases for V and 9 bases for J; bases not matched to a gene: 8. The CDR3 loop is CASSWLAGGLEQFF. In DNA form, the CDR3 reads TGTGCCAGCAGTTGGTTAGCGGGGGGACTTGAGCAGTTCTTC.

V and J are TRBV4-3 and TRBJ1-1; unclear D gene. This CDR3 has 15 amino acids. V was clipped by 0 bases and J by 5 bases, with 13 bases between them. From germline, CDR1 is LGHNA and CDR2 YSLEER. The CDR3 is CASSQESGGWTEAFF. In nucleotides, the CDR3 is TGCGCCAGCAGCCAAGAAAGCGGAGGATGGACTGAAGCTTTCTTT.

A few counts support this clonotype. The chain is built from TRBV28 and TRBJ2-2, with D hard to call. Germline CDR1 MDHEN, CDR2 SYDVKM. Deletions cut 8 bases from V and 4 bases from J, with 14 bases between. The CDR3 has 14 residues. The CDR3 is CASRSRTFTGELFF. CDR3 nucleotides: TGTGCCAGCCGAAGTAGGACCTTCACCGGGGAGCTGTTTTTT.

Only a few counts were recorded for this clonotype. The genes are TRBV15 and TRBJ1-5, with TRBD1 identical over 8 bases. Germline-derived CDR1 and CDR2 are LNHNV and YYDKDF (reference sequence). Unmatched junction bases numbered 11, after V lost 5 bases and J lost 8 bases. The CDR3 sequence is 15 residues long. In DNA form, the CDR3 reads TGTGCCACCAGCCGTGCCCACAGGGGGACGGAGCCCCAGCATTTT. Translating it yields CATSRAHRGTEPQHF.